The clone carrying this T cell receptor beta chain was observed many times. This sample stems from a study of identical twins. CDR3 length: 14 residues. Per the germline V gene, CDR1 is SEHNR and CDR2 is FQNEAQ (reference sequence). V lost 0 bases and J 6 bases, leaving 8 bases between the germline ends. TCRdb re-called the 5' RACE reads with MiXCR, one entry per CDR3 protein. The sample contains hundreds of thousands of distinct CDR3 sequences, roughly 18% of which appear only once. The sample also formed part of further work on T cells expressing NK-cell markers.

This sequence joins TRBV7-9 and TRBJ1-4, with D possibly TRBD1 on 6 matching bases. This TCR was recovered from a woman aged 18-35 years in good health. Sequencing was done on a sample of PBMCs. CDR3 amino acids: CASSLAGGHEKLFF. The CDR3 nucleotides read TGTGCCAGCAGCTTAGCAGGGGGACATGAAAAACTGTTTTTT.